The source of this T cell receptor beta chain is a study of T cell repertoires in cytomegalovirus infection (dated by TCRdb to about 2019). At the level of the whole study: Donor HLA type was relevant to the analysis, as public TCR beta signatures indicated carriage of CMV infection together with the matching HLA type.

Results and caveats for the whole study, not just this receptor: The ex vivo response was dominated by HLA-C-restricted CMV-specific TCR beta clonotypes, and the single most frequent clonotype in two of eight donors was supplied by these HLA-C-restricted clonotypes. Cumulative frequency of public TCR beta family members discriminated carriers of CMV infection plus the relevant HLA type in this cohort and an independent 352-donor cohort.

Reads for this sample came from an Illumina HiSeq 1500. The raw public reads went through TCRdb reprocessing: fastp at Q25, MiXCR clone calling, in-frame beta chains kept. Each entry is one CDR3 protein sequence, shown with its most common DNA and genes. This sample gives 600,000 to 800,000 distinct CDR3 sequences in total; 20% to 25% of them show up just once. Of the sample, 7.5% to 9% is held by the ten largest clones. Taken from cysteine to phenylalanine, the CDR3 has 13 residues. Kept here is only the CDR3 DNA, which spans 39 bases and is read in frame from base 1. From a lookup of the germline V gene (reference sequence), CDR1 and CDR2 are SGHAT and FQDESV. With regard to this clonotype: This receptor's antigen is unknown. One end of the junction varies from germline; a read error may be responsible.

The sequence was obtained from a human donor in good health (CMV status not recorded). Some clones in this sample may be carry-over from other donors' samples. The rearrangement combines TRBV11-1 with TRBJ1-5, with the D gene call left open. The sequenced sample consisted of CD8+ T cells from PBMCs. The CDR3 amino acid sequence is: CANSLDFQQPQHF. The nucleotide sequence reads TGTGCCAACAGCTTAGACTTTCAGCAGCCCCAGCATTTT.